This is a list of T cell receptor beta chains from one sample in a study of shared clonotypes between healthy human individuals. Data came from immunoSEQ multiplex PCR; TCRdb stores just in-frame clones and leaves some out. The data contain approximately 1,000,000 clones, around 77% of them singletons. Sequenced: memory CD4+ T cells from PBMCs. These receptors originate from a man between 18 and 29 years old in good health. Some clones in this sample may be carry-over from other donors' samples. The conserved cysteine and the conserved F or W are not part of the CDR3 here. Fields, in order: V gene, J gene, CDR3 protein.

>TRBV2|TRBJ2-1
ASRPGTFNNEQF
>TRBV2|TRBJ2-3
ASSGAGKGTDTQY
>TRBV28|TRBJ1-2
ASSFEGANYGYT
>TRBV18|TRBJ1-4
ASSRGQIATNEKLF
>TRBV6-6|TRBJ1-2
ASILRPRDGYT
>TRBV10-3|TRBJ1-5
AISGGGGPQH
>TRBV28|TRBJ2-7
ASRGSIEQY
>TRBV5-1|TRBJ1-4
ASSLVATGEGKLF
>TRBV5-1|TRBJ2-5
ASSFAGTGGIETQY
>TRBV28|TRBJ1-3
ASSVYSSGNTIY
>TRBV5-6|TRBJ2-3
ASSRAGTAGTDTQY
>TRBV6-1|TRBJ1-2
ASSELGYGYT
>TRBV28|TRBJ2-5
ATHTIGTGGEAQY
>TRBV19|TRBJ1-1
ASSNLRGREGRHTEAF
>TRBV7-9|TRBJ1-5
ASSPGQGNQPQH
>TRBV11-2|TRBJ2-7
ASSSTSGRGSYEQY
>TRBV9|TRBJ1-1
ASSVSGRSEAF
>TRBV30|TRBJ1-5
AWSVLYSNQPQH
>TRBV18|TRBJ1-2
ASSPGGAGYT
>TRBV7-2|TRBJ1-3
ASSLGRNTIY
>TRBV10-3|TRBJ1-1
ATHKTRDPGANTEAF
>TRBV19|TRBJ1-3
ASSIVAGSGNTIY
>TRBV7-2|TRBJ2-1
ASSSYGQGGLQF
>TRBV10-2|TRBJ1-1
ASNRGMGTEAF
>TRBV7-2|TRBJ2-1
ASSRGGSSYNEQF
>TRBV7-6|TRBJ2-7
ASSASGASRVEQY
>TRBV5-1|TRBJ2-7
ASSFIAGRSYEQY
>TRBV19|TRBJ2-7
ASSTPGQTYEQY
>TRBV6-5|TRBJ1-5
ASRSGGASNQPQH
>TRBV2|TRBJ2-2
ASTRDRGTGELF
>TRBV6-5|TRBJ2-7
ASSYWGQGFPEQY
>TRBV2|TRBJ2-1
ASSDSAAYNEQF
>TRBV27|TRBJ1-5
ASSRQDRVQPQH